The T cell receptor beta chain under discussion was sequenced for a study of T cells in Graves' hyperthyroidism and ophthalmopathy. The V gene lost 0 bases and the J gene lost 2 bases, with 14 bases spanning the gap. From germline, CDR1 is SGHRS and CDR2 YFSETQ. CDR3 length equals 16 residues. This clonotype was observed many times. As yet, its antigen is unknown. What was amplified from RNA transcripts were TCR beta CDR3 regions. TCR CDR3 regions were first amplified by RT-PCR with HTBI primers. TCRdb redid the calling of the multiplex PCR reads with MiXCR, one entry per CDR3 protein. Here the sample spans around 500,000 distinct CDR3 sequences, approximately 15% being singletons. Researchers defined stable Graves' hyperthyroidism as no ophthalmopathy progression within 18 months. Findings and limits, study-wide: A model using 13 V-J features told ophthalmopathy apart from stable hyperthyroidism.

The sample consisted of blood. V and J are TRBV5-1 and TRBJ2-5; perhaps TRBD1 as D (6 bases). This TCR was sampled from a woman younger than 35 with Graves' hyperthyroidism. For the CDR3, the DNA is TGCGCCAGCAGCTTGGGACTACAGGGTGGGCAAGAGACCCAGTACTTC. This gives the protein CASSLGLQGGQETQYF.